These 14 T cell receptor beta chains were sequenced from one sample in a study of shared clonotypes between healthy human individuals. The data were produced by immunoSEQ multiplex PCR, yet TCRdb's version contains in-frame clones alone and is incomplete. The sample includes a few million clones, over 90% of them seen just once. The specimen sequenced was naive CD4+ T cells from PBMCs. Specified subset: CD45RA+ positively selected. Source of these receptors: a man between 18 and 29 years old in good health. Some clones in this sample may be carry-over from other donors' samples.

This rearrangement joins TRBV2 to TRBJ2-7; 9 bases are a match to TRBD2. The CDR3 is 15 amino acids. The V and J ends lost 4 bases and 0 bases, in that order; junction bases with no gene match: 4. Germline V gene data show CDR1 as SNHLY and CDR2 as FYNNEI. The CDR3 here is CASSGRSGSSYEQYF. The CDR3 region has the DNA TGTGCCAGCAGTGGTCGTAGCGGGAGCTCCTACGAGCAGTACTTC.

V gene TRBV2 combines with J gene TRBJ2-5; D is ambiguous. The DNA matches TRBJ2-7 better at its end, which makes the J call doubtful. Looked up from germline, CDR1 is SNHLY and CDR2 is FYNNEI. CDR3 size: 13 residues. The CDR3 coding sequence is TGTGCCAGCAGTGAAGGTCCCGGCTACGAGCAGTACTTC. This sequence encodes CASSEGPGYEQYF.

The chain has TRBV4-1 and TRBJ2-2; weak D call: TRBD1 (6 bases). Trimming stripped 0 bases from V and 4 bases from J, with 21 bases between. This CDR3 has 19 residues. Germline V gene lookup returns CDR1 MGHRA and CDR2 YSYEKL. CDR3 sequence reads: CASSQESGARFAGTGELFF. The CDR3 DNA reads as TGCGCCAGCAGCCAAGAATCAGGGGCGCGGTTCGCGGGCACCGGGGAGCTGTTTTTT.

The chain links TRBV15 to TRBJ2-7, with TRBD2 matching 9 bases. The CDR3 sequence is 16 residues long. The germline V gene encodes CDR1 LNHNV and CDR2 YYDKDF (reference sequence). V trimming: 1 base; J trimming: 0 bases; junction bases outside the gene matches: 4. The CDR3 DNA reads as TGTGCCACCAGCAGAGGGCGGGGGGGAAACTCCTACGAGCAGTACTTC. Its translation is CATSRGRGGNSYEQYF. The variable domain in full, with the rest retrieved from reference TRBV15 and TRBJ2-7, is DAMVIQNPRYQVTQFGKPVTLSCSQTLNHNVMYWYQQKSSQAPKLLFHYYDKDFNNEADTPDNFQSRRPNTSFCFLDIRSPGLGDTAMYLCATSRGRGGNSYEQYFGPGTRLTVT.

V is TRBV5-4 and J is TRBJ2-7; no definite D call. V was cut by 7 bases and J by 7 bases, with 21 bases left in between. This CDR3 has 14 residues. Looked up from germline, CDR1 is SGHNT and CDR2 is YYREEE (reference sequence). Here the CDR3 DNA reads TGTGCCAGCCAAGAGACACCATCCGCTCGGGAGCAGTACTTC. Protein sequence: CASQETPSAREQYF. The full variable domain, with the rest looked up from reference TRBV5-4 and TRBJ2-7, is ETGVTQSPTHLIKTRGQQVTLRCSSQSGHNTVSWYQQALGQGPQFIFQYYREEENGRGNFPPRFSGLQFPNYSSELNVNALELDDSALYLCASQETPSAREQYFGPGTRLTVT.

The genes are TRBV29-1 and TRBJ2-2; D tentatively reads TRBD1 or TRBD2 (5 bases each). Per the germline V gene, CDR1 is SQVTM and CDR2 is ANQGSEA. CDR3 length: 21 amino acids. Between the trimmed V and J ends, which lost 1 base and 1 base, there was a span of 28 bases. CDR3: CSVEVKGEVDWRVVNTGELFF. Here the CDR3 DNA reads TGCAGCGTTGAAGTTAAAGGGGAAGTGGACTGGCGGGTAGTGAACACCGGGGAGCTGTTTTTT.

With regard to this clone: Germline is not matched at one junction end, which may reflect a read error. The chain links TRBV9 to TRBJ2-3; tentative D call: TRBD1 (5 bases). Germline V CDR1 and CDR2: SGDLS, YYNGEE. The CDR3 has 13 residues. CDR3 sequence (DNA): TGTGCCAGCAGCCCCTATAGAACAGGTACGCAGTATTTT. This translates into CASSPYRTGTQYF. The entire variable domain, with the rest obtained from reference TRBV9 and TRBJ2-3, is as follows: DSGVTQTPKHLITATGQRVTLRCSPRSGDLSVYWYQQSLDQGLQFLIQYYNGEERAKGNILERFSAQQFPDLHSELNLSSLELGDSALYFCASSPYRTGTQYFGPGTRLTVL.

This clone was counted once. The chain couples TRBV11-3 to TRBJ1-3; D may be TRBD1 (5 bases). In germline, CDR1 is SGHNT, CDR2 YENEEA. Trimming shortened V by 2 bases and J by 2 bases, and 16 bases separated the two germline ends. CDR3 length: 17 amino acids. Written as DNA, the CDR3 is TGTGCCAGCAGCTTAAGTTCGGGGACTTCGCCTGGAAACACCATATATTTT. Translated, it gives CASSLSSGTSPGNTIYF.

J is TRBJ2-2 and V is TRBV5-1; 9 nucleotides agree with TRBD2. CDR1 is SGHRS and CDR2 is YFSETQ in the germline V gene. CDR3 length: 17 residues. V lost 4 bases to trimming and J lost 2 bases; unmatched junction nucleotides: 9. CDR3 DNA sequence: TGCGCCAGCAGCCCCCGGCCTAGCGGGGAAAACACCGGGGAGCTGTTTTTT. This translates into CASSPRPSGENTGELFF.

This clone showed up just once. V gene TRBV7-2 combines with J gene TRBJ2-5; D is unresolved. The germline V gene has CDR1 SGHTA and CDR2 FQGNSA. The length of the CDR3 is 14 residues. V lost 0 bases and J 1 base, leaving 6 bases between the germline ends. Here the CDR3 DNA reads TGTGCCAGCAGCTTAGCTTCAGCCCAAGAGACCCAGTACTTC. It encodes CASSLASAQETQYF.

The gene calls are TRBV29-1 and TRBJ2-7, with unresolved D. V dropped 1 base and J dropped 6 bases, with 19 bases sitting between them. Per germline, CDR1 SQVTM and CDR2 ANQGSEA. CDR3 length: 15 amino acids. In nucleotides, the CDR3 is TGCAGCGTTGAAGCGGAAACGATTACCGAGAGCGAGCAGTACTTC. It translates to CSVEAETITESEQYF.

This clone was observed a few times. This chain uses TRBV5-5 with TRBJ1-3, with D unresolved. Looked up from germline, CDR1 is SGHKS and CDR2 is YYEKEE (reference sequence). The ends were cut back, 1 base at V and 0 bases at J, with 8 bases in the middle. The CDR3 spans 15 residues. The CDR3 coding sequence is TGTGCCAGCAGCTTGACGGTCCGCTCTGGAAACACCATATATTTT. Amino acids: CASSLTVRSGNTIYF. The entire variable domain, with the rest obtained from reference TRBV5-5 and TRBJ1-3, is as follows: DAGVTQSPTHLIKTRGQQVTLRCSPISGHKSVSWYQQVLGQGPQFIFQYYEKEERGRGNFPDRFSARQFPNYSSELNVNALLLGDSALYLCASSLTVRSGNTIYFGEGSWLTVV.

As to this clone: Other DNA sequences in the sample encode the same CDR3. The chain recombines TRBV5-1 with TRBJ1-1; a possible D gene is TRBD1 (5 bases). CDR1 and CDR2 (germline): SGHRS, YFSETQ. The CDR3 consists of 14 residues. Trimming took 4 bases from V and 0 from J, leaving 10 bases between them. CDR3 DNA sequence: TGCGCCAGCAGCCCCACAGGAGTGAACACTGAAGCTTTCTTT. As protein: CASSPTGVNTEAFF.

This clone has just one count. This sequence joins TRBV5-1 and TRBJ2-1; D is uncertain. The CDR3 contains 11 residues. V dropped 4 bases and J dropped 9 bases, with 8 bases sitting between them. In germline, CDR1 is SGHRS, CDR2 YFSETQ. CDR3 amino acids: CASSPAREQFF. CDR3 nucleotide sequence: TGCGCCAGCAGCCCCGCGCGTGAGCAGTTCTTC.